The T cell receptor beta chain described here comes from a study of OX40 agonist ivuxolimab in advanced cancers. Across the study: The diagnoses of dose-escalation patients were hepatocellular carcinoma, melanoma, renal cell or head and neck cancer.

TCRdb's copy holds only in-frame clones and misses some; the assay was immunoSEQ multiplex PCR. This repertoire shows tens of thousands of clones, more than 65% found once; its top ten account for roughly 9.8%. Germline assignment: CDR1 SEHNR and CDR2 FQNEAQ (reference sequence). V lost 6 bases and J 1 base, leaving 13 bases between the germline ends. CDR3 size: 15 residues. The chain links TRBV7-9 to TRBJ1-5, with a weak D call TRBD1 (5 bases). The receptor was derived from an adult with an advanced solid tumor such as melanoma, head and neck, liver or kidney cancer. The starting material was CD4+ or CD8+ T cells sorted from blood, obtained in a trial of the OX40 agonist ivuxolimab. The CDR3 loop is CASSPGGGSNQPQHF. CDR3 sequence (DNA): TGTGCCAGCAGTCCAGGCGGGGGGAGCAATCAGCCCCAGCATTTT.